This T cell receptor beta chain was profiled in a study of T cell repertoires in cytomegalovirus infection. At the level of the study: In public TCR beta signatures, there were indications of both CMV infection and matching HLA type.

Germline CDR1 is SNHLY and CDR2 is FYNNEI. The CDR3 is 8 amino acids. V lost 8 bases and J lost 6, with 2 bases in between. This clonotype was detected only a few times. Antigen specificity is unknown. Using its own MiXCR run on the reads, TCRdb lists one record per CDR3 protein. The repertoire holds 600,000 to 800,000 distinct CDR3 sequences, with approximately 24% as singletons. Points from the study as a whole: HLA-C-restricted TCR beta clonotypes specific for CMV led the ex vivo response. Carriers of CMV plus the relevant HLA were identified by cumulative public TCR beta family frequency.

The rearrangement joins TRBV2 to TRBJ2-7, with unresolved D. Sequencing was carried out using CD8+ T cells from PBMCs. This clonotype originated in a human donor in good health (CMV status not recorded). Some clones in this sample may be carry-over from other donors' samples. The CDR3 protein is CASGEQYF. The CDR3 DNA reads TGTGCCAGCGGCGAGCAGTACTTC.